These 19 T cell receptor beta chains originate from one sample sequenced in a study of shared clonotypes between healthy human individuals. Naive CD8 cells comprised CD45RO-negative, CCR7-positively selected cells, excluding terminally differentiated effector memory CD45RA+ cells. Generated by immunoSEQ multiplex PCR, the TCRdb table keeps only in-frame clones and is missing some. There are about 2 million clones in the sample; roughly 95% occur only once, and approximately 1% lies in the top ten. The sequenced material came from naive CD8+ T cells sorted from blood. Receptors were obtained from a man between 18 and 35 years old in good health.

The genes are TRBV28 and TRBJ1-5; maybe TRBD1 (6 bases). Trimming took off 6 bases at V and 6 bases at J, with 18 bases between the two ends. The CDR3 has 15 amino acids. Germline CDR1 and CDR2: MDHEN and SYDVKM. DNA of the CDR3: TGTGCCAGCAGCGTAGTCGGGGGGCCGAGTCAGCCCCAGCATTTT. Residues: CASSVVGGPSQPQHF.

The V and J genes are TRBV15 and TRBJ1-4; maybe TRBD1 (5 bases). Trimming left V 0 bases short and J 4 bases short, with 12 bases between. Germline V gene lookup returns CDR1 LNHNV and CDR2 YYDKDF (reference sequence). CDR3 length: 16 residues. The CDR3 bases are TGTGCCACCAGCAGAGATGGGGGGATGGGTAATGAAAAACTGTTTTTT. This gives the protein CATSRDGGMGNEKLFF. Looking up the rest from reference TRBV15 and TRBJ1-4 gives the full variable domain: DAMVIQNPRYQVTQFGKPVTLSCSQTLNHNVMYWYQQKSSQAPKLLFHYYDKDFNNEADTPDNFQSRRPNTSFCFLDIRSPGLGDTAMYLCATSRDGGMGNEKLFFGSGTQLSVL.

This clone has just one count. The chain combines TRBV4-1 with TRBJ2-7; D may be TRBD2 (5 bases). The CDR3 totals 11 residues. Trimming removed 8 bases from V and 1 base from J, with 6 bases in between. Germline assignment: CDR1 MGHRA and CDR2 YSYEKL. Here the CDR3 reads CASSGSYEQYF. CDR3 in DNA: TGCGCCAGCTCGGGATCCTACGAGCAGTACTTC.

This rearrangement joins TRBV7-9 to TRBJ2-1; the match to TRBD2 covers 10 bases. CDR1 is SEHNR and CDR2 is FQNEAQ in the germline V gene (reference sequence). The ends lost 1 base at V and 3 bases at J; junction bases unmatched: 6. The CDR3 is made up of 17 amino acids. CDR3 in DNA: TGTGCCAGCAGCTTAGAGAATAGCGGGAGGAACTACAATGAGCAGTTCTTC. The encoded protein is CASSLENSGRNYNEQFF. Full variable domain (rest looked up from reference TRBV7-9 and TRBJ2-1): DTGVSQNPRHKITKRGQNVTFRCDPISEHNRLYWYRQTLGQGPEFLTYFQNEAQLEKSRLLSDRFSAERPKGSFSTLEIQRTEQGDSAMYLCASSLENSGRNYNEQFFGPGTRLTVL.

CDR3 in amino acids: CAYGMNTEAFF. DNA of the CDR3: TGTGCTTACGGCATGAACACTGAAGCTTTCTTT. J is TRBJ1-1 and V is TRBV30; D gene unclear. The CDR3 is 11 amino acids. Germline assignment: CDR1 GTSNPN and CDR2 SVGIG (reference sequence). Full variable domain (rest looked up from reference TRBV30 and TRBJ1-1): SQTIHQWPATLVQPVGSPLSLECTVEGTSNPNLYWYRQAAGRGLQLLFYSVGIGQISSEVPQNLSASRPQDRQFILSSKKLLLSDSGFYLCAYGMNTEAFFGQGTRLTVV.

This chain joins TRBV4-3 and TRBJ2-1, with 7 nucleotides matching TRBD2. Germline-derived CDR1 and CDR2 are LGHNA and YSLEER. The trim removed 1 base at V and 0 bases at J, leaving 9 bases unmatched. There are 18 residues in the CDR3. The CDR3, as DNA: TGCGCCAGCAGCCAAGGACCCCTGGGCGGGAGCTCCTACAATGAGCAGTTCTTC. Translated, it gives CASSQGPLGGSSYNEQFF.

To note about this clone: One end of the junction varies from germline; a read error may be responsible. The chain joins TRBV7-7 to TRBJ2-1; TRBD2 agrees at 9 bases. This CDR3 region has 16 residues. Per germline, CDR1 SSHAT and CDR2 FNYEAQ (reference sequence). CDR3: CASSLAPSGIGNEQFF. Written as DNA, the CDR3 is TGTGCTAGCAGCTTAGCTCCTAGCGGGATTGGCAATGAGCAGTTCTTC. Using reference TRBV7-7 and TRBJ2-1 for the parts outside the CDR3, the full variable domain is GAGVSQSPRYKVTKRGQDVTLRCDPISSHATLYWYQQALGQGPEFLTYFNYEAQPDKSGLPSDRFSAERPEGSISTLTIQRTEQRDSAMYRCASSLAPSGIGNEQFFGPGTRLTVL.

In DNA form, the CDR3 reads TGTGCCAGCAGTTTAGGGCCCAGAGCCTACGAGCAGTACTTC. As protein: CASSLGPRAYEQYF. V usage is TRBV27 and J usage is TRBJ2-7; D remains unclear. This CDR3 has 14 residues. The germline gives CDR1 MNHEY, CDR2 SMNVEV (reference sequence). Trimming shortened V by 2 bases and J by 2 bases, and 10 bases separated the two germline ends.

The chain employs TRBV5-4 and TRBJ2-2; no definite D call. V lost 0 bases and J lost 7, with 4 bases in between. The V gene's germline CDR1 is SGHNT and CDR2 YYREEE (reference sequence). This CDR3 is built from 12 residues. CDR3 protein: CASSLAVGELFF. CDR3 nucleotide sequence: TGTGCCAGCAGCTTGGCGGTCGGGGAGCTGTTTTTT.

This chain links TRBV6-5 with TRBJ1-4; D ambiguous. Germline assignment: CDR1 MNHEY and CDR2 SVGAGI. CDR3 size: 14 residues. V lost 2 bases and J 3 bases, leaving 7 bases between the germline ends. The CDR3 here is CASSYTVANEKLFF. The CDR3, as DNA: TGTGCCAGCAGTTACACGGTTGCTAATGAAAAACTGTTTTTT.

The chain recombines TRBV14 with TRBJ2-3, with 8 positions matching TRBD2. V trimming: 4 bases; J trimming: 1 base; junction bases outside the gene matches: 4. The CDR3 length is 15 residues. Germline V CDR1 and CDR2: SGHDN, FVKESK. CDR3 DNA sequence: TGTGCCAGCAGCCGAAGCGGGAGTGGCACAGATACGCAGTATTTT. Protein sequence: CASSRSGSGTDTQYF.

V is TRBV9 and J is TRBJ2-5, with 9 positions matching TRBD2. The germline V gene has CDR1 SGDLS and CDR2 YYNGEE. V was pared by 3 bases and J by 5 bases, with 14 bases of the junction left unmatched. The CDR3 runs to 17 residues. The CDR3 bases are TGTGCCAGCAGCGGCAGACTAGCGGACCCTGAACGGGAGACCCAGTACTTC. It specifies CASSGRLADPERETQYF.

The gene calls are TRBV27 and TRBJ1-2; D gene uncertain. CDR1 is MNHEY and CDR2 is SMNVEV in the germline V gene (reference sequence). This CDR3 comprises 14 residues. V lost 6 bases, J lost 4 bases, and 15 bases lay in between. CDR3 nucleotide sequence: TGTGCCAGCAGCCAAAATATTAAGGGCTATGGCTACACCTTC. Translation gives CASSQNIKGYGYTF.

This clone is a singleton in its sample. The chain combines TRBV7-6 with TRBJ2-1; TRBD2 might be the D (7 bases). Germline assignment: CDR1 SGHVS and CDR2 FNYEAQ. The CDR3 is made up of 16 amino acids. V lost 0 bases and J 9 bases, leaving 18 bases between the germline ends. CDR3 DNA sequence: TGTGCCAGCAGCTTAGCCGTGGCGGGGGCTGGGGTTGAGCAGTTCTTC. Its translation is CASSLAVAGAGVEQFF.

The V gene is TRBV4-1, the J gene TRBJ1-1; no clear D. V was pared by 0 bases and J by 5 bases, with 13 bases between. The germline CDR1 and CDR2 sequences are MGHRA and YSYEKL. CDR3 length: 15 residues. CDR3 DNA: TGCGCCAGCAGCCAAGACCGAGGTGTGGAGACTGAAGCTTTCTTT. Protein product: CASSQDRGVETEAFF.

For this clone: Other DNA sequences in this specimen translate into the identical CDR3. The chain uses TRBV28 and TRBJ2-7, with 8 bases that match TRBD1. Germline V CDR1 and CDR2: MDHEN, SYDVKM. CDR3 length: 14 residues. The junction had 6 bases not matched to a gene; V was cut back by 1 base and J by 7 bases. The CDR3 spells CASSLSGGAGEQYF. DNA for the CDR3: TGTGCCAGCAGTTTATCAGGGGGCGCGGGGGAGCAGTACTTC.

The chain links TRBV5-1 to TRBJ1-1; TRBD1 matches 8 bases. Germline V gene sequence: CDR1 SGHRS, CDR2 YFSETQ. The CDR3 is made up of 15 amino acids. The junction had 5 bases not matched to a gene; V was cut back by 3 bases and J by 1 base. CDR3 bases: TGCGCCAGCAGCTCCCCGGACAGGGCGAACACTGAAGCTTTCTTT. Protein: CASSSPDRANTEAFF.

The gene calls are TRBV5-8 and TRBJ2-3; 8 bases align to TRBD1. Germline CDR1 and CDR2: SGHTS and YDEGEE. CDR3 length: 14 amino acids. Germline trimming cut 4 bases from V and 1 base from J; bases unmatched to any gene: 2. The CDR3 DNA sequence: TGTGCCAGCAGCCGGACAGGGCGCACAGATACGCAGTATTTT. Translating gives CASSRTGRTDTQYF.

This chain uses TRBV6-6 with TRBJ2-7, with D tentatively TRBD2 (6 bases). Germline CDR1 MNHNY, CDR2 SVGAGI (reference sequence). The CDR3 covers 13 residues. V lost 5 bases and J lost 3, with 11 bases in between. This CDR3 is CASSNRDFYEQYF. CDR3 coding DNA: TGTGCCAGCAGTAACCGGGACTTCTACGAGCAGTACTTC.